These T cell receptor beta chains were read from a single sample in a study of T cell changes during pregnancy in multiple sclerosis. Profiled with immunoSEQ multiplex PCR; TCRdb holds only in-frame clones, not every one. The sample holds 55,000 to 80,000 clones, approximately 93% seen once. The sequences come from CD8+ T cells from peripheral blood mononuclear cells, collected in the second trimester of pregnancy. These receptors were collected from a female donor with multiple sclerosis, enrolled in a pregnancy study. CDR3s include the opening cysteine and the closing phenylalanine or tryptophan. The order of the fields is clone size, V gene, D gene, J gene, CDR3 protein, CDR3 DNA. D genes are given only for firm matches. Expanded clones are given a class, and other clones once, few, many or no size at all.

NA	TRBV30	NA	TRBJ1-2	CAWRPTASGYGYTF	TGTGCCTGGAGGCCCACGGCCTCGGGCTATGGCTACACCTTC
NA	TRBV27	TRBD1	TRBJ2-3	CASSYLQGAGDTQYF	TGTGCCAGCAGCTACCTACAGGGGGCTGGGGATACGCAGTATTTT
NA	TRBV4-3	NA	TRBJ1-2	CASSHALDSNYGYTF	TGCGCCAGCAGCCACGCCCTTGACAGTAACTATGGCTACACCTTC
NA	TRBV7-9	TRBD1	TRBJ1-1	CASSLSQGMNTEAFF	TGTGCCAGCAGCCTTTCACAGGGGATGAACACTGAAGCTTTCTTT
NA	TRBV27	NA	TRBJ2-1	CASSLGGFSYNEQFF	TGTGCCAGCAGTCTCGGGGGATTCTCCTACAATGAGCAGTTCTTC
NA	TRBV11-2	NA	TRBJ2-7	CASSLVGVGSYEQYF	TGTGCCAGCAGCTTAGTCGGGGTCGGGTCCTACGAGCAGTACTTC
NA	TRBV5-1	TRBD2	TRBJ2-7	CASSSPVGGGLSGTYEQYF	TGCGCCAGCAGCTCCCCCGTGGGTGGGGGACTATCGGGGACCTACGAGCAGTACTTC
NA	TRBV6-5	NA	TRBJ1-5	CASKRGEGFNQPQHF	TGTGCCAGCAAAAGAGGGGAGGGTTTCAATCAGCCCCAGCATTTT
NA	TRBV27	TRBD2	TRBJ2-1	CASRLERELDNEQFF	TGTGCCAGCCGACTCGAGCGGGAGCTAGACAATGAGCAGTTCTTC
NA	TRBV27	TRBD1	TRBJ2-7	CASRGRGSYEQYF	TGTGCCAGCAGGGGCAGGGGGTCGTACGAGCAGTACTTC
NA	TRBV9	TRBD1	TRBJ2-7	CASSAGTGDYEQYF	TGTGCCAGCAGCGCCGGGACAGGAGACTACGAGCAGTACTTC
once	TRBV6-5	TRBD1	TRBJ2-7	CASSPYQGAEEQYF	TGTGCCAGCAGTCCCTACCAGGGGGCGGAAGAGCAGTACTTC
NA	TRBV27	TRBD1	TRBJ2-5	CASSFAGQGVDAKETQYF	TGTGCCAGCAGTTTTGCCGGACAGGGGGTGGATGCCAAAGAGACCCAGTACTTC
NA	TRBV5-1	TRBD1	TRBJ2-7	CASRQGSYTSYEQYF	TGCGCCAGCAGACAGGGGTCGTACACTTCCTACGAGCAGTACTTC
NA	TRBV7-9	NA	TRBJ2-7	CASSLGLGTNSYEQYF	TGTGCCAGCAGCCTAGGACTTGGGACAAACTCTTACGAGCAGTACTTC
few	TRBV10-3	NA	TRBJ1-1	CAISGSSEAFF	TGTGCCATCAGTGGGAGCTCTGAAGCTTTCTTT
few	TRBV19	TRBD1	TRBJ1-1	CASFTGGTEAFF	TGTGCCAGCTTCACAGGGGGCACTGAAGCTTTCTTT
NA	TRBV5-6	NA	TRBJ2-2	CASSFADSFNTGELFF	TGTGCCAGCAGCTTTGCCGACAGCTTTAACACCGGGGAGCTGTTTTTT
NA	TRBV2	TRBD2	TRBJ2-7	CASSEGPAGGYEQYF	TGTGCCAGCAGTGAAGGGCCAGCGGGAGGGTACGAGCAGTACTTC
NA	TRBV6-4	NA	TRBJ2-3	CASSEGLRRTDTQYF	TGTGCCAGCAGTGAAGGACTAAGGAGGACAGATACGCAGTATTTT
NA	TRBV19	TRBD2	TRBJ2-1	CASTMTSNNEQFF	TGTGCCAGTACCATGACTAGCAACAATGAGCAGTTCTTC
NA	TRBV27	TRBD2	TRBJ2-1	CASSSRLAGANEQFF	TGTGCCAGCAGTTCCCGACTAGCGGGAGCAAATGAGCAGTTCTTC
NA	TRBV10-2	NA	TRBJ2-1	CASSVGWLAPYNEQFF	TGCGCCAGCAGTGTGGGGTGGCTAGCGCCCTACAATGAGCAGTTCTTC
NA	TRBV27	NA	TRBJ2-1	CASGKGRSNEQFF	TGTGCCAGCGGGAAGGGGAGGAGCAATGAGCAGTTCTTC
NA	TRBV27	NA	TRBJ1-2	CASSPSRANYGYTF	TGTGCCAGCAGTCCATCCAGGGCCAACTATGGCTACACCTTC
NA	TRBV9	NA	TRBJ2-5	CASSITSAVGAEETQYF	TGTGCCAGCAGCATAACCTCCGCCGTAGGGGCTGAAGAGACCCAGTACTTC
NA	TRBV9	TRBD1	TRBJ2-7	CASNSGTGDYEQYF	TGTGCCAGCAACTCCGGGACAGGGGACTACGAGCAGTACTTC
NA	TRBV14	TRBD2	TRBJ2-1	CASSHPEVVAGVLDEQFF	TGTGCCAGCAGCCACCCCGAGGTAGTGGCGGGAGTTTTGGATGAGCAGTTCTTC
once	TRBV4-1	TRBD2	TRBJ2-7	CASSQVAGSSYEQYF	TGCGCCAGCAGCCAAGTAGCGGGGAGCTCCTACGAGCAGTACTTC
NA	TRBV5-5	NA	TRBJ2-3	CASSSPNTDTQYF	TGTGCCAGCAGCTCCCCCAATACAGATACGCAGTATTTT
NA	TRBV7-9	NA	TRBJ2-7	CASSTRDSQIYEQYF	TGTGCCAGCAGCACGCGGGACAGCCAAATCTACGAGCAGTACTTC
NA	TRBV27	TRBD1	TRBJ2-5	CASSYRQGARETQYF	TGTGCCAGCAGTTACCGACAGGGGGCGCGGGAGACCCAGTACTTC
NA	TRBV5-1	TRBD2	TRBJ2-7	CASSLGADGRDEQYF	TGCGCCAGCAGCTTGGGGGCTGACGGGAGGGACGAGCAGTACTTC
NA	TRBV30	TRBD2	TRBJ2-1	CAWSGLAGLDEQFF	TGTGCCTGGAGTGGGTTAGCGGGGTTGGATGAGCAGTTCTTC
NA	TRBV7-9	TRBD1	TRBJ1-1	CASRDRGDTEAFF	TGTGCCAGCAGAGACAGGGGGGACACTGAAGCTTTCTTT
NA	TRBV7-9	TRBD2	TRBJ2-1	CASSLAGSGPNNEQFF	TGTGCCAGCAGCTTAGCGGGTAGCGGGCCTAACAATGAGCAGTTCTTC
NA	TRBV2	TRBD2	TRBJ2-2	CASKGRGNTGELFF	TGTGCCAGCAAGGGGAGGGGGAACACCGGGGAGCTGTTTTTT
NA	TRBV15	NA	TRBJ2-1	CATSREGATRYNEQFF	TGTGCCACCAGCAGAGAAGGGGCCACAAGATACAATGAGCAGTTCTTC
NA	TRBV27	TRBD2	TRBJ2-7	CASSLGTSGTFYEQYF	TGTGCCAGCAGTCTGGGGACTAGCGGGACTTTCTACGAGCAGTACTTC
NA	TRBV4-2	TRBD1	TRBJ1-2	CASSQTDRGDYGYTF	TGTGCCAGCAGCCAGACAGACAGGGGGGACTATGGCTACACCTTC
NA	TRBV9	TRBD2	TRBJ2-3	CASSPLVGGRYTQYF	TGTGCCAGCAGCCCCCTAGTGGGAGGGCGATATACGCAGTATTTT
NA	TRBV19	NA	TRBJ1-2	CASSMGGQDNYGYTF	TGTGCCAGTAGTATGGGGGGGCAGGATAACTATGGCTACACCTTC
NA	TRBV9	NA	TRBJ1-3	CASSVTRAGNTIYF	TGTGCCAGCAGCGTAACCAGGGCTGGAAACACCATATATTTT
NA	TRBV6-1	NA	TRBJ1-1	CASQESVLPEAFF	TGTGCCAGCCAAGAGTCGGTTCTCCCTGAAGCTTTCTTT
NA	TRBV27	NA	TRBJ2-7	CASSFRGSGWEQYF	TGTGCCAGCAGTTTTCGAGGGAGCGGATGGGAGCAGTACTTC
NA	TRBV18	TRBD1	TRBJ2-7	CASSPGTVYEQYF	TGTGCCAGCTCACCAGGGACAGTTTACGAGCAGTACTTC
NA	TRBV18	NA	TRBJ2-2	CASSPLFNGGGDTGELFF	TGTGCCAGCTCACCCCTGTTTAATGGGGGAGGAGACACCGGGGAGCTGTTTTTT
once	TRBV6-5	TRBD2	TRBJ2-1	CASSMGGRDEQFF	TGTGCCAGCAGTATGGGAGGGCGGGATGAGCAGTTCTTC
NA	TRBV7-2	NA	TRBJ2-1	CASSWRGGTDSSYNEQFF	TGTGCCAGCAGCTGGAGGGGCGGGACAGATAGCTCCTACAATGAGCAGTTCTTC
many	TRBV7-9	NA	TRBJ2-1	CASSFWTTRHEQFF	TGTGCCAGCAGCTTTTGGACAACCCGGCATGAGCAGTTCTTC
NA	TRBV5-1	NA	TRBJ2-1	CASSFYGQYNEQFF	TGCGCCAGCAGCTTCTATGGACAGTACAATGAGCAGTTCTTC
NA	TRBV5-4	NA	TRBJ1-2	CASSLADYGYTF	TGTGCCAGCAGCTTGGCCGACTATGGCTACACCTTC
NA	TRBV6-1	NA	TRBJ2-7	CASSPQGSSYEQYF	TGTGCCAGCAGCCCACAGGGTTCCTCCTACGAGCAGTACTTC
NA	TRBV19	NA	TRBJ2-2	CASTYDTGELFF	TGTGCCAGTACCTACGACACCGGGGAGCTGTTTTTT
NA	TRBV6-4	NA	TRBJ1-1	CASSVVMNTEAFF	TGTGCCAGCAGTGTAGTCATGAACACTGAAGCTTTCTTT